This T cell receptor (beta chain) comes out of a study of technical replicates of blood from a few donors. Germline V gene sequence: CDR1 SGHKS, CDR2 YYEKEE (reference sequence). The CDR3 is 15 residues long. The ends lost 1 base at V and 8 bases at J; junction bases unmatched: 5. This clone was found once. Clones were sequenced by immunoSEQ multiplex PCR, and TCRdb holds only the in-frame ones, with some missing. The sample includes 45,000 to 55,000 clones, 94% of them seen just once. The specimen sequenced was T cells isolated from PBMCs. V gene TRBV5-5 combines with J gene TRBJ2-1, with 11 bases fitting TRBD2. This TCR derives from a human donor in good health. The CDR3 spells CASSLFSGGGYEQFF. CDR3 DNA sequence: TGTGCCAGCAGCTTGTTTAGCGGGGGGGGTTATGAGCAGTTCTTC.